This T cell receptor beta chain comes out of a study of molecular identifiers for immune sequencing clone quantification. Across the study: The replicate experiment used RNA from roughly 21,000 or 96,000 naive CD8 cells. This RNA was split into five aliquots, and four of them were sequenced. General observations from the study: Sizes of clones that are highly expanded could be underestimated (if identical TCR molecules share a barcode). Over 99% of effector molecules, yet under 1% of naive-cell molecules, were held by clones above 20 RNA copies.

TCR libraries were built in bulk with a published protocol and specific TCR primers. TCRdb itself ran the PCR reads through MiXCR, one entry per CDR3 protein. The table has approximately 500,000 distinct CDR3 sequences, about 25% seen once. As for this clonotype: Its antigen remains unidentified.

The length of the CDR3 is 14 residues. With 7 bases clipped from V and 6 bases from J, the junction kept 12 bases outside the gene matches. Per germline, CDR1 SQVTM and CDR2 ANQGSEA. This chain connects TRBV29-1 to TRBJ1-1; TRBD1 agrees at 9 bases. This clonotype was obtained from a human donor in good health. Some libraries in this study had Jurkat cell RNA spiked in. Sequenced material: naive CD8+ T cells from blood, with Jurkat cell RNA spiked in. Noted subset: FACS-sorted CD8+CD4-CCR7+CD45RA+ naive T cells. CDR3 sequence reads: CSAQGGTGIAEAFF. In DNA form, the CDR3 reads TGCAGCGCTCAGGGAGGGACAGGGATAGCTGAAGCTTTCTTT.